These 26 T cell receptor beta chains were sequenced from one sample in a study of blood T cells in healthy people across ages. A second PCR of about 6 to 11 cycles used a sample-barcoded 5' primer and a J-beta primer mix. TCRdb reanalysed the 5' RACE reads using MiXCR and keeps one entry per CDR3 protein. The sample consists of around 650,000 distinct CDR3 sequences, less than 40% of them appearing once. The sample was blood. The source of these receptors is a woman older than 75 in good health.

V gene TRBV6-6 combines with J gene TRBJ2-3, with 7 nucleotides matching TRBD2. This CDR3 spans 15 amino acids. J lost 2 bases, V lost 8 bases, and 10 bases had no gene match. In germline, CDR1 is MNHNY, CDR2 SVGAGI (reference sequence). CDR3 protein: CASLSGTTFTDTQYF. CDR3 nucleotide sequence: TGTGCCAGCTTGTCCGGGACTACATTCACAGATACGCAGTATTTT.

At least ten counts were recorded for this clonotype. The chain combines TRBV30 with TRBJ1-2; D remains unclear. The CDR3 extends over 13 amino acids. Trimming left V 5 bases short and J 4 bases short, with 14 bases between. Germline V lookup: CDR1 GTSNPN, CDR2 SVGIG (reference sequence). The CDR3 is CAWESWGGYGYTF. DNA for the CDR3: TGTGCCTGGGAGAGTTGGGGAGGCTATGGCTACACCTTC.

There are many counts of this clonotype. CDR3 loop: CASSFRGTSSAKNIQYF. DNA for the CDR3: TGTGCCAGCAGCTTTAGGGGTACCTCATCAGCCAAAAACATTCAGTACTTC. This chain joins TRBV11-2 and TRBJ2-4; D possibly corresponds to TRBD1 (5 bases). Germline loops: CDR1 SGHAT, CDR2 FQNNGV. With 3 bases removed from V and 0 bases from J, the gap between germline ends came to 15 bases. CDR3 length: 17 amino acids.

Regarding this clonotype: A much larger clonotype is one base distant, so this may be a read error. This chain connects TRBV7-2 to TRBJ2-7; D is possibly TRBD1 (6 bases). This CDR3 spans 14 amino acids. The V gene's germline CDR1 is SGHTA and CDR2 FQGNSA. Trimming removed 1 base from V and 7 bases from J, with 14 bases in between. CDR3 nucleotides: TGTGCCAGCAGCTTAGGGACAGAGAACAATGAGCAGTACTTC. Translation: CASSLGTENNEQYF.

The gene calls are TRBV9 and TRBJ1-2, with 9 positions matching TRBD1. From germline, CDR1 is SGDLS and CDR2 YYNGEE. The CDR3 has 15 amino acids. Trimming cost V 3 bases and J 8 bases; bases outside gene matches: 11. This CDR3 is CASSDGDRATEGYTF. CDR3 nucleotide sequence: TGTGCCAGCAGCGATGGGGACAGGGCAACGGAGGGCTACACCTTC.

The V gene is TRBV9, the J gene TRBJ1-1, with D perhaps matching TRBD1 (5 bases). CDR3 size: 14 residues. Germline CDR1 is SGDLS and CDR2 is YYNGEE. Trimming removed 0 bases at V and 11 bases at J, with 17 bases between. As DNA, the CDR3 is TGTGCCAGCAGCGTAGAGGGGAGGGGAACCGACGCTTTCTTT. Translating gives CASSVEGRGTDAFF.

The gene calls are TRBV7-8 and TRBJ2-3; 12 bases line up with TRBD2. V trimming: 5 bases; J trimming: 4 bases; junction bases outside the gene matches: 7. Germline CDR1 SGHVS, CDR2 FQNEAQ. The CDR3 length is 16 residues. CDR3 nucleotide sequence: TGTGCCAGCAGCCCTAGCCTAGCGGGAGGGCCAGATACGCAGTATTTT. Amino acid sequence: CASSPSLAGGPDTQYF.

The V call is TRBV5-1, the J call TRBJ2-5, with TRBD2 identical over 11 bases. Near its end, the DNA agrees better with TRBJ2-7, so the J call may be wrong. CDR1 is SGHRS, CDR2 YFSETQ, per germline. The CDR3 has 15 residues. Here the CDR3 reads CASSSTSGNGYEQYF. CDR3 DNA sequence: TGCGCCAGCAGCTCGACTAGCGGGAATGGCTACGAGCAGTACTTC.

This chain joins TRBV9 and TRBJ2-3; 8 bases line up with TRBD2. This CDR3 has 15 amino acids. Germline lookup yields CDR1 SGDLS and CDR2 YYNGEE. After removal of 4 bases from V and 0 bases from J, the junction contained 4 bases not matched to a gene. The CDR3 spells CASSRRLASTDTQYF. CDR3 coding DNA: TGTGCCAGCAGCCGGAGACTAGCGAGCACAGATACGCAGTATTTT. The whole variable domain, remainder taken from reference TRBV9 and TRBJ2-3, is DSGVTQTPKHLITATGQRVTLRCSPRSGDLSVYWYQQSLDQGLQFLIQYYNGEERAKGNILERFSAQQFPDLHSELNLSSLELGDSALYFCASSRRLASTDTQYFGPGTRLTVL.

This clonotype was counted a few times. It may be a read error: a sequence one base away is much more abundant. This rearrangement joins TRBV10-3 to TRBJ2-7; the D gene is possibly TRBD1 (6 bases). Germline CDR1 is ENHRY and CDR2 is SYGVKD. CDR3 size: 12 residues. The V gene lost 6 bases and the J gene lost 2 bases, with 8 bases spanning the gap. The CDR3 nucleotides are TGTGCCATCAGGGACAGCGCCTACGAGCAGTACTTC. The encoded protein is CAIRDSAYEQYF.

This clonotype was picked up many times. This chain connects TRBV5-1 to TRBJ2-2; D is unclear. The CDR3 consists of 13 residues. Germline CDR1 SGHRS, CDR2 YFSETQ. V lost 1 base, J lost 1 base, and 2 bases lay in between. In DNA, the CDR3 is TGCGCCAGCAGCTTGTGGAACACCGGGGAGCTGTTTTTT. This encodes CASSLWNTGELFF.

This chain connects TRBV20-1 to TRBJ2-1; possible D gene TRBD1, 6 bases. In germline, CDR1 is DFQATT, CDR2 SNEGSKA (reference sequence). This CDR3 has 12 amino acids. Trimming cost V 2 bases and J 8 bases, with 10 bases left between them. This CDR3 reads CSARQGRDEQFF. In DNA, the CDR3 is TGCAGTGCTAGACAGGGGCGGGATGAGCAGTTCTTC.

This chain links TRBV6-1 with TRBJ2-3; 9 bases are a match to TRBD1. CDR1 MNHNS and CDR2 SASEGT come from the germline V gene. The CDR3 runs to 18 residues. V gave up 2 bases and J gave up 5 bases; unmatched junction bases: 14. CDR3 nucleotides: TGTGCCAGCAGTGAAACAGGGGGCGCGTTTCGGCCCGGAGATACGCAGTATTTT. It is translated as CASSETGGAFRPGDTQYF.

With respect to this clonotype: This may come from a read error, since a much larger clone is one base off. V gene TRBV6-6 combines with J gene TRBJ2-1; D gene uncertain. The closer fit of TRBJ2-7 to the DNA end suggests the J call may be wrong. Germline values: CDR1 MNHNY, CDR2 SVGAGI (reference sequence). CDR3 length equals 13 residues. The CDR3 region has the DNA TGTGCCAGCAGTTTTTCGGAGTACAATGAGCAGTACTTC. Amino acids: CASSFSEYNEQYF.

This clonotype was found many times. The CDR3 DNA reads TGCGCCAGCAGCTTGGAAACCAGGGGGCTCACTGAAGCTTTCTTT. This sequence encodes CASSLETRGLTEAFF. The V gene is TRBV5-1, the J gene TRBJ1-1; 8 bases fit TRBD1. Germline lookup yields CDR1 SGHRS and CDR2 YFSETQ. The CDR3 is 15 amino acids. Trimming cost V 0 bases and J 4 bases; bases outside gene matches: 5.

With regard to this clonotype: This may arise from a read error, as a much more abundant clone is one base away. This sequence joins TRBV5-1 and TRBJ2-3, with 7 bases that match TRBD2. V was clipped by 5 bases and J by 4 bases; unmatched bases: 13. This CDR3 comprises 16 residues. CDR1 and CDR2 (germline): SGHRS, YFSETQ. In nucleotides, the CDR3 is TGCGCCAGCAGGGGGTCTAGAGGGGACTACGCAGATACGCAGTATTTT. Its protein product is CASRGSRGDYADTQYF.

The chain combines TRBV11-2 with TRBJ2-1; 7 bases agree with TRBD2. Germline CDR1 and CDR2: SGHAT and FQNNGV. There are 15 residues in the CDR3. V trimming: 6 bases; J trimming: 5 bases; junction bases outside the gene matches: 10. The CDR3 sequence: CASRLSRDYHNEQFF. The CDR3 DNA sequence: TGTGCCAGCAGATTAAGCCGGGACTATCACAATGAGCAGTTCTTC.

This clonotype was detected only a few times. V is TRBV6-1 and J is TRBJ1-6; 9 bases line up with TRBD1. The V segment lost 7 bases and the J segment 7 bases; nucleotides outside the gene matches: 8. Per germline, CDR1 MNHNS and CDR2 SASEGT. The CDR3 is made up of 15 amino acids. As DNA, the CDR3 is TGTGCCAGCACCCTGGACAGGGGACTCAATTCACCCCTCCACTTT. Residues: CASTLDRGLNSPLHF.

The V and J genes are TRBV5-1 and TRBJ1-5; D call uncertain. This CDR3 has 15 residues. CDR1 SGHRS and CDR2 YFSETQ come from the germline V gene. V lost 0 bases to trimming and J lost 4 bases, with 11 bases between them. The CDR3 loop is CASSLAPRTNQPQHF. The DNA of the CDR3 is TGCGCCAGCAGCTTGGCGCCCAGAACGAATCAGCCCCAGCATTTT.

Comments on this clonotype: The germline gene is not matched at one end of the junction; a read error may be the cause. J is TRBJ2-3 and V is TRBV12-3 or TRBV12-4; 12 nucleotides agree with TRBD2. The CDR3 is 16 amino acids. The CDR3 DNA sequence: TGTGCCAGCACCATGACTAGCGGGGGACGCACAGATGCGCAGTATTTT. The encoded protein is CASTMTSGGRTDAQYF.

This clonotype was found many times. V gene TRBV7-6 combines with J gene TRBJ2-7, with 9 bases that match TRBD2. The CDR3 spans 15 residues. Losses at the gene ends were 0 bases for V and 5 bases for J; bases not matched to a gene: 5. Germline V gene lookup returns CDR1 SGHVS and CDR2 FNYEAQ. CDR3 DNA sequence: TGTGCCAGCAGCTTAGCCGCGGGGGGGAACCACGAGCAGTACTTC. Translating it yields CASSLAAGGNHEQYF. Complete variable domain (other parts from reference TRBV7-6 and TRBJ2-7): GAGVSQSPRYKVTKRGQDVALRCDPISGHVSLYWYRQALGQGPEFLTYFNYEAQQDKSGLPNDRFSAERPEGSISTLTIQRTEQRDSAMYRCASSLAAGGNHEQYFGPGTRLTVT.

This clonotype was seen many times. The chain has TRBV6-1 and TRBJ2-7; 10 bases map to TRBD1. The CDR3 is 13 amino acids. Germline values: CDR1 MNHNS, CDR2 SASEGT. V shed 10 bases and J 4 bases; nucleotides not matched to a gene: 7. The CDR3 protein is CATSGQGGYEQYF. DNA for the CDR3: TGTGCCACCTCCGGACAGGGGGGATACGAGCAGTACTTC.

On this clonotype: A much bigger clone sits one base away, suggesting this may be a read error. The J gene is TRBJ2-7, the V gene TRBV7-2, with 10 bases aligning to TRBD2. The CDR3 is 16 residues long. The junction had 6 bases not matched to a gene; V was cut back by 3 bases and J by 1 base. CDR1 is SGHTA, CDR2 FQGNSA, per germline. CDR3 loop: CASSFHSGGSSYEQYF. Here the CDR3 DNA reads TGTGCCAGCAGCTTCCATAGCGGGGGGTCATCCTACGAGCAGTACTTC.

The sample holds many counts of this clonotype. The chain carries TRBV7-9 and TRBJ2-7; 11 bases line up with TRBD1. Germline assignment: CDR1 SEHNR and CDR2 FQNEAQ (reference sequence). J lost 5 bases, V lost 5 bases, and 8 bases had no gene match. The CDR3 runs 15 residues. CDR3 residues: CASSPWDRGTDEQYF. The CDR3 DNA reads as TGTGCCAGCAGCCCCTGGGACAGGGGGACCGACGAGCAGTACTTC. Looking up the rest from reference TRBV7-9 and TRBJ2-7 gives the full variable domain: DTGVSQNPRHKITKRGQNVTFRCDPISEHNRLYWYRQTLGQGPEFLTYFQNEAQLEKSRLLSDRFSAERPKGSFSTLEIQRTEQGDSAMYLCASSPWDRGTDEQYFGPGTRLTVT.

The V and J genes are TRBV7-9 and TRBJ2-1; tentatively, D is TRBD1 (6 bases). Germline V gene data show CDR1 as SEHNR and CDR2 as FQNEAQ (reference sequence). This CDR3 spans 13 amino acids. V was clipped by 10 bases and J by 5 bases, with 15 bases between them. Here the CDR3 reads CAMGRTANNEQFF. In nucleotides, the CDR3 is TGTGCCATGGGAAGGACAGCGAACAATGAGCAGTTCTTC. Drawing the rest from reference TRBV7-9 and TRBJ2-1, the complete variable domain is DTGVSQNPRHKITKRGQNVTFRCDPISEHNRLYWYRQTLGQGPEFLTYFQNEAQLEKSRLLSDRFSAERPKGSFSTLEIQRTEQGDSAMYLCAMGRTANNEQFFGPGTRLTVL.

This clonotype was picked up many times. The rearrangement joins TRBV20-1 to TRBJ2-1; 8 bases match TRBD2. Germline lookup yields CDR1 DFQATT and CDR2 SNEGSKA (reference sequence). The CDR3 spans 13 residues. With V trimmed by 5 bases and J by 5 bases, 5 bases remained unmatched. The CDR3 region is CSARGGFNNEQFF. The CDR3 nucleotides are TGCAGTGCTCGGGGGGGCTTCAACAATGAGCAGTTCTTC.